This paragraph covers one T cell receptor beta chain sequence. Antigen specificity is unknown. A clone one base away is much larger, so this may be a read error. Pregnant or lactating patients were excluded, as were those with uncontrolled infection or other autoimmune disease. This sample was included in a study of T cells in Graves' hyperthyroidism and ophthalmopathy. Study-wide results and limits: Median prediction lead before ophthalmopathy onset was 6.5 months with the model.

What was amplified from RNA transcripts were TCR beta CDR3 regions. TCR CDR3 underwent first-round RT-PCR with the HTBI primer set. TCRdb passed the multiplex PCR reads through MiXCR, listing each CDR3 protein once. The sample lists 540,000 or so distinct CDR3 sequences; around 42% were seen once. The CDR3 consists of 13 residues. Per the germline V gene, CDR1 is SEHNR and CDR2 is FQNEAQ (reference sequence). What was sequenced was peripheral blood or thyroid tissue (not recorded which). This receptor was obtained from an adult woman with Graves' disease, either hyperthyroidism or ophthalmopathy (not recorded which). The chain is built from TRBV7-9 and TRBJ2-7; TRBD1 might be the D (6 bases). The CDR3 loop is CASSSTGYYAQYF. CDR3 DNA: TGTGCCAGCAGCTCTACAGGGTACTACGCGCAGTACTTC.